These T cell receptor beta chains were read from a single sample in a study of T cell repertoires in cytomegalovirus infection. One entry per CDR3 protein results from TCRdb running MiXCR on the reads. The repertoire holds hundreds of thousands of distinct CDR3 sequences, about a third seen once, with about an eighth in the top ten. Antigens of these TCRs are unknown. The sample in question was cultured CD8+ T cells from PBMCs, obtained from culture after CMV antigen stimulation. The receptors were sampled from a human donor in good health (CMV status not recorded). Some clones in this sample may be carry-over from other donors' samples. The CDR3 runs from the conserved cysteine through the conserved F or W. The order of the fields is V gene, J gene, CDR3 protein.

V gene: TRBV7-2; J gene: TRBJ2-3; CDR3 protein: CASSTTGFSTDTQYF
V gene: TRBV5-1; J gene: TRBJ2-1; CDR3 protein: CASSSSGGKAYNEQFF
V gene: TRBV12-3/TRBV12-4; J gene: TRBJ1-1; CDR3 protein: CASSPSPGQTEAFF
V gene: TRBV6-1; J gene: TRBJ2-5; CDR3 protein: CASTRAGTQYF
V gene: TRBV10-3; J gene: TRBJ1-2; CDR3 protein: CAISEPEQDRYGYTF
V gene: TRBV7-6; J gene: TRBJ2-3; CDR3 protein: CASSLGQGGPTDTQYF
V gene: TRBV6-5; J gene: TRBJ2-2; CDR3 protein: CASSYSSGTLAVNTGELFF
V gene: TRBV6-1; J gene: TRBJ1-1; CDR3 protein: CASSPQGRMNTEAFF
V gene: TRBV6-2/TRBV6-3; J gene: TRBJ2-3; CDR3 protein: CASSYSIGGGADTQYF
V gene: TRBV7-8; J gene: TRBJ2-7; CDR3 protein: CASSLGSGGNEQYF
V gene: TRBV7-9; J gene: TRBJ2-5; CDR3 protein: CASSRAGYQETQYF
V gene: TRBV6-6; J gene: TRBJ2-1; CDR3 protein: CASSNFDSSYNEQFF
V gene: TRBV7-8; J gene: TRBJ1-1; CDR3 protein: CASSGLSNTEAFF
V gene: TRBV7-6; J gene: TRBJ2-3; CDR3 protein: CASSLEGLAGGRADTQYF
V gene: TRBV12-3/TRBV12-4; J gene: TRBJ2-2; CDR3 protein: CASSASAWELDTGELFF
V gene: TRBV19; J gene: TRBJ2-2; CDR3 protein: CANYPCPRETGELFF
V gene: TRBV7-2; J gene: TRBJ2-3; CDR3 protein: CASTAGSADTQYF
V gene: TRBV7-8; J gene: TRBJ1-2; CDR3 protein: CASSEGQGAYGYTF
V gene: TRBV7-9; J gene: TRBJ1-1; CDR3 protein: CASSFRDRDAEAFF
V gene: TRBV12-3/TRBV12-4; J gene: TRBJ1-3; CDR3 protein: CASSSPGGNTIYF
V gene: TRBV25-1; J gene: TRBJ2-3; CDR3 protein: CASSERQDRDRSYTDTQYF
V gene: TRBV7-9; J gene: TRBJ1-2; CDR3 protein: CASSFEQLSYTF
V gene: TRBV28; J gene: TRBJ2-3; CDR3 protein: CASSLTSGVTDTQYF
V gene: TRBV7-2; J gene: TRBJ2-1; CDR3 protein: CASSSAGTGGSNEQFF
V gene: TRBV6-6; J gene: TRBJ2-2; CDR3 protein: CASSYRLAGDTGELFF
V gene: TRBV5-1; J gene: TRBJ1-2; CDR3 protein: CASSSQYGYTF
V gene: TRBV27; J gene: TRBJ2-2; CDR3 protein: CATGRGRGTGELFF
V gene: TRBV19; J gene: TRBJ1-1; CDR3 protein: CASLLGDEAFF
V gene: TRBV6-5; J gene: TRBJ1-1; CDR3 protein: CASSYKDEYTEAFF
V gene: TRBV2; J gene: TRBJ2-6; CDR3 protein: CASKGAGIAGANVLTF
V gene: TRBV4-2; J gene: TRBJ1-2; CDR3 protein: CASSQDDELAGYGYTF
V gene: TRBV19; J gene: TRBJ1-1; CDR3 protein: CASSIVPAGTEAFF
V gene: TRBV20-1; J gene: TRBJ1-2; CDR3 protein: CSAPDAQGLWYGYTF
V gene: TRBV7-9; J gene: TRBJ1-1; CDR3 protein: CASSLRSDRQTFF
V gene: TRBV13; J gene: TRBJ1-2; CDR3 protein: CASSAALPGDYGYTF
V gene: TRBV6-5; J gene: TRBJ2-1; CDR3 protein: CASSYSGILNEQFF
V gene: TRBV6-5; J gene: TRBJ1-1; CDR3 protein: CASSYSMNTEAFF
V gene: TRBV7-9; J gene: TRBJ2-1; CDR3 protein: CASSMGGQLLNNEQFF
V gene: TRBV28; J gene: TRBJ2-1; CDR3 protein: CASSFVVEGDEQFF
V gene: TRBV7-4; J gene: TRBJ1-1; CDR3 protein: CASSPPDLNTEAFF
V gene: TRBV6-6; J gene: TRBJ2-7; CDR3 protein: CASSYTAYYEQYF
V gene: TRBV12-3/TRBV12-4; J gene: TRBJ2-5; CDR3 protein: CASSFKGGQGQETQYF
V gene: TRBV12-3/TRBV12-4; J gene: TRBJ1-1; CDR3 protein: CASSKQGVVTEAFF
V gene: TRBV4-1; J gene: TRBJ1-4; CDR3 protein: CASSPRWNRVEKLFF
V gene: TRBV19; J gene: TRBJ1-5; CDR3 protein: CASSMLIDQPQHF
V gene: TRBV27; J gene: TRBJ1-1; CDR3 protein: CASSLYSQGNPEAFF
V gene: TRBV5-5; J gene: TRBJ1-1; CDR3 protein: CASSPLAGTEAFF
V gene: TRBV9; J gene: TRBJ1-1; CDR3 protein: CASSARPVGNTEAFF
V gene: TRBV27; J gene: TRBJ2-2; CDR3 protein: CASGNPGGTGELFF
V gene: TRBV5-6; J gene: TRBJ2-3; CDR3 protein: CASSLGLTGRTDTQYF